The next 28 T cell receptor beta chains were all read from a single sample in a study of post-analysis software for immune sequencing data. Which antigens these TCRs recognize remains unknown. Findings of the study overall: Compared with controls, patients had more of about five TRBV segments, including TRBV5-6, TRBV5-1 and TRBV20-1.

cDNA libraries for TCR beta contained unique molecular identifiers. Using its own MiXCR run on the PCR reads, TCRdb lists one record per CDR3 protein. The sample records about 820,000 distinct CDR3 sequences, about 57% being singletons. Sequenced input: blood. Receptor source: a girl between 5 and 17 years old with multiple sclerosis.

The J gene is TRBJ2-1, the V gene TRBV4-3; D is perhaps TRBD1 (6 bases). CDR1 LGHNA and CDR2 YSLEER come from the germline V gene. The CDR3 loop spans 18 amino acids. V lost 0 bases to trimming and J lost 0 bases, with 15 bases between them. Here the CDR3 reads CASSQDFVGQSSYNEQFF. The CDR3 DNA is TGCGCCAGCAGCCAAGATTTTGTAGGACAGAGCTCCTACAATGAGCAGTTCTTC.

The chain carries TRBV7-9 and TRBJ2-1; D is ambiguous. V lost 1 base, J lost 5 bases, and 9 bases lay in between. CDR1 is SEHNR, CDR2 FQNEAQ, per germline (reference sequence). The CDR3 totals 14 residues. CDR3: CASSLGRDHNEQFF. CDR3 DNA sequence: TGTGCCAGCAGCTTAGGAAGAGACCACAATGAGCAGTTCTTC.

The J gene is TRBJ2-7, the V gene TRBV12-3 or TRBV12-4, with 10 nucleotides matching TRBD1. Losses at the gene ends were 8 bases for V and 5 bases for J; bases not matched to a gene: 9. The CDR3 has 14 amino acids. As DNA, the CDR3 is TGTGCCAGCGGGTCCGGGACAGGGGCCGACGAGCAGTACTTC. Its protein is CASGSGTGADEQYF.

The chain carries TRBV15 and TRBJ2-6; 8 positions match TRBD1. This CDR3 is 20 amino acids long. V trimming: 2 bases; J trimming: 0 bases; junction bases outside the gene matches: 12. Germline V CDR1 and CDR2: LNHNV, YYDKDF (reference sequence). This chain's CDR3 is CATSRYFRDRCRSGANVLTF. CDR3 in DNA: TGTGCCACCAGCAGATACTTCCGGGACAGGTGCCGCTCTGGGGCCAACGTCCTGACTTTC. Full variable domain (outside the CDR3, taken from reference TRBV15 and TRBJ2-6): DAMVIQNPRYQVTQFGKPVTLSCSQTLNHNVMYWYQQKSSQAPKLLFHYYDKDFNNEADTPDNFQSRRPNTSFCFLDIRSPGLGDTAMYLCATSRYFRDRCRSGANVLTFGAGSRLTVL.

This clonotype was observed a few times. This chain connects TRBV15 to TRBJ1-2; D possibly corresponds to TRBD1 (6 bases). V was shortened by 2 bases and J by 2 bases, with 9 bases between the two germline ends. The CDR3 totals 14 residues. Per germline, CDR1 LNHNV and CDR2 YYDKDF (reference sequence). CDR3 in amino acids: CATSRPQGNYGYTF. For the CDR3, the DNA is TGTGCCACCAGCAGACCTCAGGGGAACTATGGCTACACCTTC.

In nucleotides, the CDR3 is TGTGCCAGCAGTTATTCCGGGACGGGAGACTACGAGCAGTACTTC. Translating it yields CASSYSGTGDYEQYF. This chain uses TRBV6-5 with TRBJ2-4, with D maybe TRBD2 (6 bases). The tail of the sequence fits TRBJ2-7 better, so the J call may be wrong. CDR1 MNHEY and CDR2 SVGAGI come from the germline V gene. This CDR3 comprises 15 residues.

The chain has TRBV7-6 and TRBJ2-3; TRBD1 might be the D (5 bases). The CDR3 contains 15 residues. Looked up from germline, CDR1 is SGHVS and CDR2 is FNYEAQ. Trimming took 1 base from V and 2 from J, leaving 10 bases between them. CDR3 protein: CASSLGGAFTDTQYF. The CDR3 nucleotides are TGTGCCAGCAGCTTAGGTGGGGCGTTCACAGATACGCAGTATTTT.

This clonotype occurred a few times. This chain links TRBV7-3 with TRBJ1-2; D is possibly TRBD1 (6 bases). This CDR3 spans 14 amino acids. The germline V gene has CDR1 SGHTA and CDR2 FQGTGA. With 4 bases removed from V and 4 bases from J, the gap between germline ends came to 13 bases. CDR3 sequence: CASSSSTGPYGYTF. The CDR3 nucleotides read TGTGCCAGCAGCTCCTCTACAGGGCCCTATGGCTACACCTTC.

This clonotype was found a few times. The chain uses TRBV7-2 and TRBJ2-1; D unclear. Trimming shortened V by 3 bases and J by 5 bases, and 8 bases separated the two germline ends. CDR1 SGHTA and CDR2 FQGNSA come from the germline V gene. There are 13 residues in the CDR3. CDR3 region: CASSFRRDNEQFF. In DNA form, the CDR3 reads TGTGCCAGCAGCTTTCGTAGGGACAATGAGCAGTTCTTC.

This chain links TRBV5-1 with TRBJ2-7, with 11 bases matching TRBD2. Germline V CDR1 and CDR2: SGHRS, YFSETQ. V lost 3 bases to trimming and J lost 7 bases; unmatched junction nucleotides: 9. There are 15 residues in the CDR3. The CDR3 DNA reads as TGCGCCAGCAGCTGGGTTAGCGGGAGGGCCCGGGAGCAGTACTTC. It translates to CASSWVSGRAREQYF. Based on the CDR3 plus reference TRBV5-1 and TRBJ2-7, the full variable domain is KAGVTQTPRYLIKTRGQQVTLSCSPISGHRSVSWYQQTPGQGLQFLFEYFSETQRNKGNFPGRFSGRQFSNSRSEMNVSTLELGDSALYLCASSWVSGRAREQYFGPGTRLTVT.

This clonotype was recorded a few times. The chain recombines TRBV20-1 with TRBJ2-5, with a weak D call TRBD1 (6 bases). The end of the DNA is better explained by TRBJ2-7, so the J call may be wrong. The CDR3 is made up of 13 amino acids. Germline V CDR1 and CDR2: DFQATT, SNEGSKA (reference sequence). In nucleotides, the CDR3 is TGCAGTGCTAGTGGGGGCCCTACATACGAGCAGTACTTC. As protein: CSASGGPTYEQYF.

J is TRBJ1-1 and V is TRBV18; 10 nucleotides match TRBD1. V was clipped by 4 bases and J by 4 bases; unmatched bases: 12. The CDR3 is made up of 17 amino acids. In germline, CDR1 is KGHSH, CDR2 LQKENI. CDR3 in amino acids: CASSHRDRGREGTEAFF. CDR3 DNA sequence: TGTGCCAGCTCACACCGGGACAGGGGTCGGGAGGGCACTGAAGCTTTCTTT.

The J gene is TRBJ2-3, the V gene TRBV29-1, with a possible D match to TRBD1 (5 bases). V was cut by 1 base and J by 2 bases, with 13 bases left in between. Germline V gene sequence: CDR1 SQVTM, CDR2 ANQGSEA. The CDR3 length is 15 residues. This chain's CDR3 is CSVEAPGLNTDTQYF. As DNA, the CDR3 is TGCAGCGTTGAAGCTCCAGGGTTAAACACAGATACGCAGTATTTT.

The V call is TRBV6-2 or TRBV6-3, the J call TRBJ2-4; TRBD2 might be the D (5 bases). V was clipped by 6 bases and J by 1 base, with 19 bases between them. This CDR3 comprises 17 residues. Germline-derived CDR1 and CDR2 are MNHEY and SVGEGT. Written as DNA, the CDR3 is TGTGCCAGCAGAGCAGGAGGTCAATTCGTGGCCAAAAACATTCAGTACTTC. Encoded protein: CASRAGGQFVAKNIQYF.

The J gene is TRBJ1-2, the V gene TRBV20-1; D is perhaps TRBD1 (6 bases). The CDR3 sequence is 15 residues long. Between the trimmed V and J ends, which lost 0 bases and 0 bases, there was a span of 11 bases. Germline CDR1 reads DFQATT; CDR2 reads SNEGSKA (reference sequence). The CDR3 is CSARDWTAANYGYTF. The CDR3 DNA reads as TGCAGTGCTAGAGATTGGACAGCCGCTAACTATGGCTACACCTTC.

The chain links TRBV20-1 to TRBJ2-5; 9 bases agree with TRBD2. The DNA end is a closer match to TRBJ2-7, so the J assignment may be wrong. CDR3 length equals 13 residues. Germline V CDR1 and CDR2: DFQATT, SNEGSKA (reference sequence). The DNA for the CDR3 is TGCAGTGCTGGTAGCGGGAGCGAGGTCGAGCAGTACTTC. It encodes CSAGSGSEVEQYF.

There are a few counts of this clonotype. The chain has TRBV20-1 and TRBJ1-2; tentative D call: TRBD1 (6 bases). The V end lost 2 bases, the J end lost 0 bases, and 7 bases lay between the germline ends. The CDR3 extends over 13 amino acids. Germline CDR1 and CDR2: DFQATT and SNEGSKA (reference sequence). This CDR3 is CSARRTANYGYTF. The CDR3 bases are TGCAGTGCTAGAAGGACAGCTAACTATGGCTACACCTTC.

The chain has TRBV11-2 and TRBJ2-1, with unresolved D. CDR3 length: 13 amino acids. V was clipped by 3 bases and J by 7 bases, with 10 bases between them. Germline V CDR1 and CDR2: SGHAT, FQNNGV. In nucleotides, the CDR3 is TGTGCCAGCAGCTTTAATAAGGTTAATGAGCAGTTCTTC. Protein sequence: CASSFNKVNEQFF.

This clonotype was seen a handful of times. The genes are TRBV20-1 and TRBJ2-7, with D possibly matching TRBD2 (5 bases). V dropped 8 bases and J dropped 6 bases, with 14 bases sitting between them. There are 11 residues in the CDR3. CDR1 is DFQATT and CDR2 is SNEGSKA in the germline V gene (reference sequence). CDR3 region: CSYFGVGEQYF. CDR3 bases: TGCAGTTATTTCGGGGTGGGCGAGCAGTACTTC.

CDR3 protein: CASSYPGGLYEQYF. For the CDR3, the DNA is TGTGCCAGCAGTTACCCTGGGGGACTCTACGAGCAGTACTTC. The chain uses TRBV6-5 and TRBJ2-7; weak D call: TRBD2 (6 bases). Germline values: CDR1 MNHEY, CDR2 SVGAGI. The CDR3 length is 14 residues. V dropped 2 bases and J dropped 3 bases, with 11 bases sitting between them.

This clonotype showed up just once. J is TRBJ2-1 and V is TRBV3-1; 7 bases are shared with TRBD2. V lost 2 bases to trimming and J lost 2 bases; unmatched junction nucleotides: 3. This CDR3 is built from 15 residues. The germline gives CDR1 LGHDT, CDR2 YNNKEL (reference sequence). DNA for the CDR3: TGTGCCAGCAGCCAATCGGGACTAACCTACAATGAGCAGTTCTTC. It specifies CASSQSGLTYNEQFF.

This chain joins TRBV5-5 and TRBJ2-1, with D maybe TRBD1 (5 bases). V lost 4 bases and J 2 bases, leaving 19 bases between the germline ends. The CDR3 is made up of 17 amino acids. CDR1 is SGHKS and CDR2 is YYEKEE in the germline V gene (reference sequence). In DNA, the CDR3 is TGTGCCAGCAGCCCGATTTCCGGGCAGGGCACCTACAATGAGCAGTTCTTC. Translated, it gives CASSPISGQGTYNEQFF.

The genes are TRBV20-1 and TRBJ2-3; 13 bases are a match to TRBD2. Germline assignment: CDR1 DFQATT and CDR2 SNEGSKA (reference sequence). V trimming: 5 bases; J trimming: 2 bases; junction bases outside the gene matches: 22. The CDR3 length is 21 residues. CDR3 protein: CSALLAGTSGIQGTHTDTQYF. CDR3 coding DNA: TGCAGTGCTTTATTGGCCGGGACTAGCGGGATTCAAGGCACACACACAGATACGCAGTATTTT.

The chain links TRBV5-1 to TRBJ2-7; TRBD2 aligns across 11 bases. The CDR3 is made up of 17 amino acids. Germline V gene data show CDR1 as SGHRS and CDR2 as YFSETQ. V was pared by 3 bases and J by 1 base, with 9 bases of the junction left unmatched. This chain's CDR3 is CASSYQLAGAGSYEQYF. CDR3 nucleotides: TGCGCCAGCAGCTACCAACTAGCGGGGGCCGGTTCCTACGAGCAGTACTTC.

The chain carries TRBV7-2 and TRBJ2-3; possibly TRBD1 or TRBD2 for D (6 bases each). CDR1 is SGHTA and CDR2 is FQGNSA in the germline V gene. This CDR3 has 16 residues. V lost 2 bases and J lost 2, with 14 bases in between. The CDR3 protein is CASSLNNGGHTDTQYF. CDR3 coding DNA: TGTGCCAGCAGCTTAAACAACGGGGGACACACAGATACGCAGTATTTT. The complete variable domain, with remaining parts taken from reference TRBV7-2 and TRBJ2-3, reads GAGVSQSPSNKVTEKGKDVELRCDPISGHTALYWYRQSLGQGLEFLIYFQGNSAPDKSGLPSDRFSAERTGGSVSTLTIQRTQQEDSAVYLCASSLNNGGHTDTQYFGPGTRLTVL.

V usage is TRBV7-2 and J usage is TRBJ2-1, with 14 bases that match TRBD2. This CDR3 has 20 amino acids. Per the germline V gene, CDR1 is SGHTA and CDR2 is FQGNSA. J was trimmed by 1 base and V by 5 bases; bases with no gene match: 13. CDR3 in amino acids: CASSPLGARLAGGSYNEQFF. DNA of the CDR3: TGTGCCAGCAGCCCCCTTGGGGCCCGACTAGCGGGGGGGTCCTACAATGAGCAGTTCTTC.

In its sample, this clonotype was seen a few times. This chain links TRBV15 with TRBJ1-5; D gene uncertain. CDR1 and CDR2 (germline): LNHNV, YYDKDF (reference sequence). V gave up 3 bases and J gave up 3 bases, with 12 bases separating them. This CDR3 has 15 residues. The CDR3 nucleotides read TGTGCCACCAGCAGGCCACTGAACTACAATCAGCCCCAGCATTTT. The encoded protein is CATSRPLNYNQPQHF.

The CDR3 sequence: CATSRSVQETQYF. CDR3 nucleotide sequence: TGTGCCACCAGCAGATCAGTGCAAGAGACCCAGTACTTC. This chain links TRBV15 with TRBJ2-5; the D is unclear. V was clipped by 2 bases and J by 2 bases, with 6 bases between them. CDR1 and CDR2 (germline): LNHNV, YYDKDF (reference sequence). This CDR3 spans 13 amino acids.